Each of the 18 T cell receptor beta chains below was sequenced from the same sample in a study of blood T cell repertoires in COVID-19 (dated by TCRdb to 2018 to 2020). Library method: the immunoSEQ multiplex PCR assay. TCRdb retrieved this table from immuneACCESS and kept in-frame rearrangements only. Not all clones are present; in checked studies, unresolved V genes account for under half, and no reason is known for the remainder. Recorded for this sample are about 270,000 clones; around 90% of them occurred a single time. The ten top clones hold about 3% of the sample. Sequencing was performed on PBMCs or T cells enriched from blood (not recorded which). These receptors were collected from a woman aged 45-59 years who had recovered from COVID-19.

The V call is TRBV27, the J call TRBJ2-6; D ambiguous. Germline CDR1 MNHEY, CDR2 SMNVEV (reference sequence). The CDR3 is 17 residues long. V was shortened by 6 bases and J by 1 base, with 16 bases between the two germline ends. The CDR3 protein is CASRISGFSSGANVLTF. The DNA for the CDR3 is TGTGCCAGCAGGATCAGTGGTTTTTCTTCTGGGGCCAACGTCCTGACTTTC.

The V call is TRBV28, the J call TRBJ1-2; 9 positions agree with TRBD1. V lost 4 bases to trimming and J lost 6 bases; unmatched junction nucleotides: 9. Germline loops: CDR1 MDHEN, CDR2 SYDVKM. This CDR3 has 15 amino acids. In DNA form, the CDR3 reads TGTGCCAGCAGTTCACCCGGGACAGGGAGGGATGGCTACACCTTC. Translating gives CASSSPGTGRDGYTF.

This sequence joins TRBV28 and TRBJ1-2, with D perhaps TRBD1 (6 bases). The V gene's germline CDR1 is MDHEN and CDR2 SYDVKM. The CDR3 loop spans 14 amino acids. Trimming stripped 10 bases from V and 8 bases from J, with 23 bases between. The CDR3, as DNA: TGTGCCATTCCAAAAATCGACAGGAGTGGAGGCTACACCTTC. It encodes CAIPKIDRSGGYTF.

This chain joins TRBV7-3 and TRBJ2-6; D ambiguous. This CDR3 region has 17 residues. V was pared by 0 bases and J by 0 bases, with 9 bases between. CDR1 and CDR2 from the germline V gene are SGHTA and FQGTGA. In DNA form, the CDR3 reads TGTGCCAGCAGCTTAACGGGCAGTGGCTCTGGGGCCAACGTCCTGACTTTC. It codes for CASSLTGSGSGANVLTF.

CDR3 bases: TGTGCCAGCAGACCCGACAGGGCTGGAAACACCATATATTTT. It yields the protein CASRPDRAGNTIYF. V is TRBV6-5 and J is TRBJ1-3, with 7 bases fitting TRBD1. The junction had 4 bases not matched to a gene; V was cut back by 6 bases and J by 2 bases. The CDR3 length is 14 residues. Looked up from germline, CDR1 is MNHEY and CDR2 is SVGAGI.

The chain has TRBV2 and TRBJ1-1, with 7 bases identical to TRBD1. V shed 4 bases, J shed 1 base, and the junction held 6 bases outside the gene matches. CDR1 and CDR2 (germline): SNHLY, FYNNEI. The CDR3 is 15 residues long. Here the CDR3 DNA reads TGTGCCAGCAGTGTAACCGGGACAGCGAACACTGAAGCTTTCTTT. Its translation: CASSVTGTANTEAFF.

The chain recombines TRBV2 with TRBJ1-2, with D possibly TRBD1 on 5 matching bases. The CDR3 loop spans 15 amino acids. V gave up 4 bases and J gave up 4 bases, with 16 bases separating them. Germline V gene data show CDR1 as SNHLY and CDR2 as FYNNEI. CDR3 sequence (DNA): TGTGCCAGCAGTGTTGGCAGGACATCCTTCTATGGCTACACCTTC. Its protein product is CASSVGRTSFYGYTF.

The chain recombines TRBV14 with TRBJ1-4; D is undetermined. Germline loops: CDR1 SGHDN, CDR2 FVKESK. Trimming removed 0 bases from V and 7 bases from J, with 15 bases in between. The CDR3 has 16 residues. The CDR3 coding sequence is TGTGCCAGCAGCCAAGAAAGAGGCAGAGGCCGTGAAAAACTGTTTTTT. This translates into CASSQERGRGREKLFF. Full variable domain (rest looked up from reference TRBV14 and TRBJ1-4): EAGVTQFPSHSVIEKGQTVTLRCDPISGHDNLYWYRRVMGKEIKFLLHFVKESKQDESGMPNNRFLAERTGGTYSTLKVQPAELEDSGVYFCASSQERGRGREKLFFGSGTQLSVL.

V is TRBV7-2 and J is TRBJ1-1; 8 positions match TRBD1. This CDR3 region has 14 residues. Germline V gene lookup returns CDR1 SGHTA and CDR2 FQGNSA. J lost 3 bases, V lost 3 bases, and 3 bases had no gene match. This CDR3 reads CASSFGQGDTEAFF. CDR3 in DNA: TGTGCCAGCAGCTTCGGACAGGGTGACACTGAAGCTTTCTTT.

In this sample, this clone turned up a few times. The chain combines TRBV19 with TRBJ1-4; 7 positions match TRBD1. Per the germline V gene, CDR1 is LNHDA and CDR2 is SQIVND (reference sequence). J was trimmed by 2 bases and V by 7 bases; bases with no gene match: 4. The CDR3 extends over 14 amino acids. The CDR3 spells CASTPQGTNEKLFF. The CDR3 region has the DNA TGTGCCAGTACTCCACAGGGGACTAATGAAAAACTGTTTTTT.

This clone occurred once. The rearrangement joins TRBV7-9 to TRBJ1-4, with 8 positions matching TRBD1. This CDR3 is 15 amino acids long. Germline V lookup: CDR1 SEHNR, CDR2 FQNEAQ (reference sequence). The V and J ends lost 5 bases and 5 bases, in that order; junction bases with no gene match: 7. Written as DNA, the CDR3 is TGTGCCAGCAGCCCTTCGTACAGGGGGAATGAAAAACTGTTTTTT. The encoded protein is CASSPSYRGNEKLFF.

The V and J genes are TRBV2 and TRBJ2-1, with 10 bases aligning to TRBD1. This CDR3 spans 13 amino acids. Trimming removed 7 bases from V and 7 bases from J; junction bases left unmatched: 4. The germline V gene encodes CDR1 SNHLY and CDR2 FYNNEI. In DNA, the CDR3 is TGTGCCAGCAAGGGACAGGGGTTAAATGAGCAGTTCTTC. This gives the protein CASKGQGLNEQFF.

V and J are TRBV5-1 and TRBJ1-4, with unresolved D. Per germline, CDR1 SGHRS and CDR2 YFSETQ. The CDR3 length is 15 residues. Trimming pared 4 bases from V and 0 bases from J, leaving 10 bases between. CDR3 sequence: CASSPTGATNEKLFF. As DNA, the CDR3 is TGCGCCAGCAGCCCTACGGGTGCAACTAATGAAAAACTGTTTTTT.

V gene TRBV10-3 combines with J gene TRBJ2-1; D unclear. The ends were cut back, 3 bases at V and 13 bases at J, with 13 bases in the middle. The germline V gene encodes CDR1 ENHRY and CDR2 SYGVKD. This CDR3 is built from 12 residues. CDR3 loop: CAISESLSSQFF. The CDR3 nucleotides read TGTGCCATCAGTGAAAGTTTGTCTAGTCAGTTCTTC.

The rearrangement joins TRBV21-1 to TRBJ1-5; the D call in the table, TRBD1, was not verified against the DNA. TRBV21-1 is shown as a pseudogene. CDR3 length: 15 residues. The CDR3 loop reads CASIPGQGVDQPQHF. Written as DNA, the CDR3 is TGTGCCAGCATCCCGGGACAGGGGGTCGATCAGCCCCAGCATTTT.

The rearrangement joins TRBV30 to TRBJ1-1; D not resolved. V shed 4 bases and J shed 7 bases, with 10 bases lying between them. The CDR3 extends over 11 amino acids. Germline-derived CDR1 and CDR2 are GTSNPN and SVGIG (reference sequence). The CDR3 DNA follows: TGTGCCTGGACCGAGGGCTATGAAGCTTTCTTT. Translation: CAWTEGYEAFF.

The rearrangement links TRBV7-9 to TRBJ2-1; 13 bases are a match to TRBD2. V lost 5 bases, J lost 5 bases, and 6 bases stayed unmatched. Germline CDR1 SEHNR, CDR2 FQNEAQ (reference sequence). This CDR3 has 16 residues. CDR3 in amino acids: CASSRLAGGRNNEQFF. The CDR3 nucleotides are TGTGCCAGCAGCCGACTAGCGGGAGGTAGGAACAATGAGCAGTTCTTC. The complete variable domain, with remaining parts taken from reference TRBV7-9 and TRBJ2-1, reads DTGVSQNPRHKITKRGQNVTFRCDPISEHNRLYWYRQTLGQGPEFLTYFQNEAQLEKSRLLSDRFSAERPKGSFSTLEIQRTEQGDSAMYLCASSRLAGGRNNEQFFGPGTRLTVL.

V usage is TRBV28 and J usage is TRBJ2-7; TRBD2 matches 9 bases. The CDR3 length is 14 residues. Looked up from germline, CDR1 is MDHEN and CDR2 is SYDVKM. V lost 6 bases and J lost 1; bases outside the gene matches: 4. For the CDR3, the DNA is TGTGCCAGCAGAATAGCGGGAGAATCCTACGAGCAGTACTTC. Protein: CASRIAGESYEQYF.